This is a list of T cell receptor beta chains from one sample in a study of T-cell memory formation after mild COVID-19. TCRdb re-called the 5' RACE reads with MiXCR, one entry per CDR3 protein. The table includes roughly 50,000 distinct CDR3 sequences, around 9.5% detected once. The sample taken for sequencing was PBMCs or a T cell subset sorted from them (not recorded which). These receptors all stem from a man younger than 35 who had mild COVID-19 (a few samples of this study predate the infection). Cell type and time point are not known. CDR3s include the opening cysteine and the closing phenylalanine or tryptophan. D genes are given only for firm matches. Not all rows give a size; the values are once, few, many and, for expanded clones, a class.

v_call: TRBV2; cdr3_length: 12; d_call: .; clone_size: .; j_call: TRBJ2-2; cdr3_nt: TGTGCCATTGGAGGGTCCACCGGGGAGCTGTTTTTT; cdr3_aa: CAIGGSTGELFF
v_call: TRBV7-2; cdr3_length: 16; d_call: .; clone_size: few; j_call: TRBJ1-5; cdr3_nt: TGTGCCAGCAGCTTAGACTTGGGCGTTAGCAATCAGCCCCAGCATTTT; cdr3_aa: CASSLDLGVSNQPQHF
v_call: TRBV19; cdr3_length: 13; d_call: .; clone_size: many; j_call: TRBJ2-7; cdr3_nt: TGTGCCAGTAGCAGGAAAGACTCCTACGAGCAGTACTTC; cdr3_aa: CASSRKDSYEQYF
v_call: TRBV6-1; cdr3_length: 16; d_call: .; clone_size: .; j_call: TRBJ1-2; cdr3_nt: TGTGCCAGCATTCCGGGACGCGGCCTCTTTAACTATGGCTACACCTTC; cdr3_aa: CASIPGRGLFNYGYTF
v_call: TRBV4-1; cdr3_length: 17; d_call: TRBD2; clone_size: many; j_call: TRBJ2-1; cdr3_nt: TGCGCCAGCAGCCGAGGGGGACTAGCGGCCCTAGGTAATGAGCAGTTCTTC; cdr3_aa: CASSRGGLAALGNEQFF
v_call: TRBV7-2; cdr3_length: 14; d_call: .; clone_size: few; j_call: TRBJ1-1; cdr3_nt: TGTGCCAGCAGCTTCGGGTCCCTGAACACTGAAGCTTTCTTT; cdr3_aa: CASSFGSLNTEAFF
v_call: TRBV12-3/TRBV12-4; cdr3_length: 15; d_call: TRBD1; clone_size: many; j_call: TRBJ2-1; cdr3_nt: TGTGCCAGCAGCCAGAAGTCAGGGGGCTACAATGAGCAGTTCTTC; cdr3_aa: CASSQKSGGYNEQFF
v_call: TRBV6-2/TRBV6-3; cdr3_length: 19; d_call: TRBD2; clone_size: .; j_call: TRBJ2-7; cdr3_nt: TGTGCCAGCAGTTACTCCATCCGAGCGGGGGGGATCCCGGCCCACGAGCAGTACTTC; cdr3_aa: CASSYSIRAGGIPAHEQYF
v_call: TRBV5-1; cdr3_length: 15; d_call: .; clone_size: few; j_call: TRBJ1-2; cdr3_nt: TGCGCCAGCAGCTTCTCGGGGGAAAGCATCTATGGCTACACCTTC; cdr3_aa: CASSFSGESIYGYTF
v_call: TRBV7-2; cdr3_length: 17; d_call: .; clone_size: few; j_call: TRBJ2-3; cdr3_nt: TGTGCCAGCTCGATCTCGAGGGCGGGTGGCGGCACAGATACGCAGTATTTT; cdr3_aa: CASSISRAGGGTDTQYF
v_call: TRBV5-6; cdr3_length: 15; d_call: .; clone_size: .; j_call: TRBJ2-3; cdr3_nt: TGTGCCAGCAGCTTGGGACCGCCCCAGGGAGATACGCAGTATTTT; cdr3_aa: CASSLGPPQGDTQYF
v_call: TRBV7-2; cdr3_length: 14; d_call: .; clone_size: few; j_call: TRBJ1-2; cdr3_nt: TGTGCCAGCAGCGGAACGACAGGCACCTATGGCTACACCTTC; cdr3_aa: CASSGTTGTYGYTF
v_call: TRBV18; cdr3_length: 15; d_call: TRBD1; clone_size: many; j_call: TRBJ2-7; cdr3_nt: TGTGCCAGCTCACCGTCCCGGGACAGGGGCGAGGAGCAGTACTTC; cdr3_aa: CASSPSRDRGEEQYF
v_call: TRBV29-1; cdr3_length: 13; d_call: TRBD2; clone_size: few; j_call: TRBJ2-5; cdr3_nt: TGCAGCCACTCGGGGGGGACACAAGAGACCCAGTACTTC; cdr3_aa: CSHSGGTQETQYF
v_call: TRBV12-3/TRBV12-4; cdr3_length: 21; d_call: TRBD1; clone_size: few; j_call: TRBJ1-6; cdr3_nt: TGTGCCAGCAGGACCCAGGCGAAGGGGGCCCCACCTGGCTCCTATAATTCACCCCTCCACTTT; cdr3_aa: CASRTQAKGAPPGSYNSPLHF
v_call: TRBV7-2; cdr3_length: 14; d_call: .; clone_size: few; j_call: TRBJ1-1; cdr3_nt: TGTGCCAGCAGCCTACAGCTTGACGACCCTCGTGCTTTCTTT; cdr3_aa: CASSLQLDDPRAFF
v_call: TRBV5-1; cdr3_length: 14; d_call: .; clone_size: .; j_call: TRBJ2-7; cdr3_nt: TGCGCCAGCAACCAGGACGGAGGATCCTACGAGCAGTACTTC; cdr3_aa: CASNQDGGSYEQYF
v_call: TRBV28; cdr3_length: 15; d_call: .; clone_size: .; j_call: TRBJ1-2; cdr3_nt: TGTGCCAGCAGTTTAGGCGGCAGGGCTAACTATGGCTACACCTTC; cdr3_aa: CASSLGGRANYGYTF
v_call: TRBV28; cdr3_length: 13; d_call: .; clone_size: few; j_call: TRBJ2-5; cdr3_nt: TGTGCCAGCAGTTTACCGGGGCAAGAGACCCAGTACTTC; cdr3_aa: CASSLPGQETQYF
v_call: TRBV5-1; cdr3_length: 17; d_call: TRBD1; clone_size: .; j_call: TRBJ1-3; cdr3_nt: TGCGCCAGCAGCTCGGGGACAGGCACCAGCTCTGGAAACACCATATATTTT; cdr3_aa: CASSSGTGTSSGNTIYF
v_call: TRBV12-3/TRBV12-4; cdr3_length: 13; d_call: .; clone_size: many; j_call: TRBJ2-7; cdr3_nt: TGTGCCAGCAGTTTAACGGGACAACAACGGCAGTACTTC; cdr3_aa: CASSLTGQQRQYF
v_call: TRBV2; cdr3_length: 12; d_call: .; clone_size: .; j_call: TRBJ1-1; cdr3_nt: TGTGCCAGCAGAGAAGTAGGTAATGAAGCTTTCTTT; cdr3_aa: CASREVGNEAFF
v_call: TRBV5-1; cdr3_length: 14; d_call: .; clone_size: few; j_call: TRBJ2-7; cdr3_nt: TGCGCCAGCAGCTTGTTAACAGGGCCCTACGAGCAGTACTTC; cdr3_aa: CASSLLTGPYEQYF
v_call: TRBV7-2; cdr3_length: 14; d_call: .; clone_size: many; j_call: TRBJ2-3; cdr3_nt: TGTGCCAGCAGCTTATCCGCGGGCACAGATACGCAGTATTTT; cdr3_aa: CASSLSAGTDTQYF